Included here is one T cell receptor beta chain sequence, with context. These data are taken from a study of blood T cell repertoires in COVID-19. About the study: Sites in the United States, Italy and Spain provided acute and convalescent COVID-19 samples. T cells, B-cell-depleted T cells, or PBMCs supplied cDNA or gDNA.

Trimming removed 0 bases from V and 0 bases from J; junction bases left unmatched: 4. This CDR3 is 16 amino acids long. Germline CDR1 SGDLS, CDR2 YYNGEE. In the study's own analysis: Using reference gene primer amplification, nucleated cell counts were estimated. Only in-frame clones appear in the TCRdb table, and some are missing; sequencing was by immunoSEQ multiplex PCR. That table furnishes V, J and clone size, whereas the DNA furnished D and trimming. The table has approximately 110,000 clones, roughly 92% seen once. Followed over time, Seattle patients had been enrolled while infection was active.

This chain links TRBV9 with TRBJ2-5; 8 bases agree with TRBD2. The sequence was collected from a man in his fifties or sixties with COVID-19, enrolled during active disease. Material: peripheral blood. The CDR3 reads CASSVGTSGYQETQYF. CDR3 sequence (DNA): TGTGCCAGCAGCGTAGGAACTAGCGGCTACCAAGAGACCCAGTACTTC.